The 6 T cell receptor beta chains presented below share a single source sample, sequenced in a study of blood T cell repertoires in COVID-19. Clones were sequenced by immunoSEQ multiplex PCR, and TCRdb holds only the in-frame ones, with some missing. The sample yields some 67,000 clones, roughly 73% seen once. Sequenced sample: peripheral blood. The receptor set was obtained from a woman aged 60-75 years with acute or convalescent COVID-19.

This clone was picked up a small number of times. Sequence at one end of the junction differs from germline and may be a read error. The rearrangement links TRBV6-5 to TRBJ1-2, with 8 bases matching TRBD1. CDR1 is MNHEY, CDR2 SVGAGI, per germline. CDR3 length: 13 residues. CDR3 residues: CASGPFGTGPSRF. Here the CDR3 DNA reads TGTGCCAGCGGGCCTTTCGGGACAGGTCCCTCCCGCTTC.

Written as DNA, the CDR3 is TGTGCCAGCAGCTTGAACCAGGGGAATTCACCCCTCCACTTT. Its translation: CASSLNQGNSPLHF. The chain links TRBV11-1 to TRBJ1-6; D perhaps matches TRBD1 (6 bases). The CDR3 has 14 amino acids. V gave up 3 bases and J gave up 7 bases, with 10 bases separating them. Germline values: CDR1 SGHAT, CDR2 FQDESV (reference sequence).

The chain has TRBV4-1 and TRBJ1-2; D remains unclear. V lost 0 bases to trimming and J lost 5 bases, with 19 bases between them. Germline-derived CDR1 and CDR2 are MGHRA and YSYEKL. The CDR3 length is 17 residues. CDR3 in DNA: TGCGCCAGCAGCCAAGAGGAGGGAGGCAGCCTCTTTTATGGCTACACCTTC. Its protein product is CASSQEEGGSLFYGYTF.

This clone showed up many times. The rearrangement links TRBV19 to TRBJ1-1; TRBD1 aligns across 7 bases. The CDR3 has 13 residues. CDR1 LNHDA and CDR2 SQIVND come from the germline V gene (reference sequence). With V trimmed by 10 bases and J by 4 bases, 9 bases remained unmatched. CDR3 coding DNA: TGTGCCATATCAGGGGGTTGGGGCACTGAAGCTTTCTTT. Translation gives CAISGGWGTEAFF. The full variable domain, rest sourced from reference TRBV19 and TRBJ1-1, is DGGITQSPKYLFRKEGQNVTLSCEQNLNHDAMYWYRQDPGQGLRLIYYSQIVNDFQKGDIAEGYSVSREKKESFPLTVTSAQKNPTAFYLCAISGGWGTEAFFGQGTRLTVV.

The CDR3 is CASSLARVGETQYF. The CDR3 DNA reads TGTGCCAGCAGCTTGGCCAGGGTAGGCGAGACCCAGTACTTC. J is TRBJ2-5 and V is TRBV7-2, with D possibly being TRBD1 (5 bases). With 3 bases removed from V and 5 bases from J, the gap between germline ends came to 13 bases. The CDR3 consists of 14 residues. The germline V gene has CDR1 SGHTA and CDR2 FQGNSA.

The chain combines TRBV27 with TRBJ2-7, with a possible D match to TRBD2 (6 bases). The germline V gene has CDR1 MNHEY and CDR2 SMNVEV (reference sequence). The CDR3 has 16 amino acids. V gave up 1 base and J gave up 1 base, with 14 bases separating them. CDR3 amino acids: CASSLYGAGGSYEQYF. The CDR3 DNA reads as TGTGCCAGCAGTTTATACGGGGCTGGGGGGTCCTACGAGCAGTACTTC.